This T cell receptor (beta chain) was identified during a study of control samples from healthy donors and cancer patients. Clones were sequenced by immunoSEQ multiplex PCR, and TCRdb holds only the in-frame ones, with some missing. The sample includes fewer than 120,000 clones, 70% to 90% of them seen just once. After removal of 6 bases from V and 5 bases from J, the junction contained 3 bases not matched to a gene. From germline, CDR1 is GTSNPN and CDR2 SVGIG (reference sequence). The CDR3 is 12 residues long. The specimen sequenced was PBMCs. This sequence originates from a woman in her sixties with lung cancer. This rearrangement joins TRBV30 to TRBJ1-1; TRBD1 matches at 10 bases. The CDR3 loop reads CACGTGETEAFF. The CDR3 bases are TGTGCCTGTGGGACAGGGGAAACTGAAGCTTTCTTT.